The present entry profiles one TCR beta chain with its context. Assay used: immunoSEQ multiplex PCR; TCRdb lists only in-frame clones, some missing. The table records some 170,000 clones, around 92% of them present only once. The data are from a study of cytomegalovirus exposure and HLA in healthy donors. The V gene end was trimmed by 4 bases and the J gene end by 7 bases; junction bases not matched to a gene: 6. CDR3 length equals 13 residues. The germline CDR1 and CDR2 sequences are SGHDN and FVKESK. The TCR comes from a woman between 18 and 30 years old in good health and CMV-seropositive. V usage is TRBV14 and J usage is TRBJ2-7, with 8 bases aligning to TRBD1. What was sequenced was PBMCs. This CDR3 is CASSPGGSGEQYF. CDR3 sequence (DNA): TGTGCCAGCAGCCCAGGGGGCTCAGGGGAGCAGTACTTC.